This TCR beta chain was captured in a study of T cell changes during pregnancy in multiple sclerosis. Data came from immunoSEQ multiplex PCR; TCRdb stores just in-frame clones and leaves some out. The table records about 28,000 clones, 90% to 95% of them present only once. The CDR3 is made up of 17 amino acids. CDR1 and CDR2 from the germline V gene are LGHNA and YSLEER. Between the trimmed V and J ends, which lost 0 bases and 9 bases, there was a span of 18 bases. The clonotype originates from a female donor with multiple sclerosis, enrolled in a pregnancy study. The chain employs TRBV4-3 and TRBJ1-6, with D possibly TRBD1 on 6 matching bases. The sample here was CD8+ T cells from peripheral blood mononuclear cells, taken before pregnancy. CDR3 sequence: CASSQDHGDIISSPLHF. The CDR3 coding sequence is TGCGCCAGCAGCCAAGATCATGGGGACATTATCTCTTCACCCCTCCACTTT.